Listed here are 27 T cell receptor beta chains from one sample, sequenced in a study of T-cell memory formation after mild COVID-19. TCRdb analysed the 5' RACE reads with MiXCR anew, one entry per CDR3 protein. This sample has approximately 440,000 distinct CDR3 sequences, with 15% to 20% found just once. Sequenced: PBMCs or a T cell subset sorted from them (not recorded which). All receptors come from an adult woman who had mild COVID-19 (a few samples of this study predate the infection). Cell type and time point are not known.

This clonotype occurred a few times. This chain uses TRBV6-5 with TRBJ1-2; possible D gene TRBD1, 6 bases. CDR3 length equals 15 residues. V lost 6 bases and J 4 bases, leaving 18 bases between the germline ends. Germline lookup yields CDR1 MNHEY and CDR2 SVGAGI. The CDR3 spells CASRPEQGLAYGYTF. Here the CDR3 DNA reads TGTGCCAGCAGACCCGAACAGGGCCTTGCCTATGGCTACACCTTC.

The chain has TRBV5-1 and TRBJ2-2, with 10 bases identical to TRBD2. Germline V gene data show CDR1 as SGHRS and CDR2 as YFSETQ. The CDR3 runs to 16 residues. V lost 0 bases and J lost 5; bases outside the gene matches: 4. This chain's CDR3 is CASSLGGLAITGELFF. The CDR3 DNA sequence: TGCGCCAGCAGCTTGGGGGGACTAGCGATAACCGGGGAGCTGTTTTTT.

The chain recombines TRBV6-1 with TRBJ2-3, with 9 bases identical to TRBD2. V dropped 3 bases and J dropped 4; count of bases not matched to a gene: 2. Germline V gene data show CDR1 as MNHNS and CDR2 as SASEGT. The length of the CDR3 is 14 residues. The CDR3 here is CASSEASGADTQYF. In nucleotides, the CDR3 is TGTGCCAGCAGTGAGGCTAGCGGGGCAGATACGCAGTATTTT.

The chain combines TRBV6-5 with TRBJ1-6, with 10 bases identical to TRBD1. Germline V gene sequence: CDR1 MNHEY, CDR2 SVGAGI. Unmatched junction bases numbered 3, after V lost 2 bases and J lost 8 bases. CDR3 size: 15 residues. In DNA, the CDR3 is TGTGCCAGCAGTTACGAGGGACAGGGGCATTCACCCCTCCACTTT. Residues: CASSYEGQGHSPLHF.

This clonotype was observed many times. The chain joins TRBV5-1 to TRBJ1-5; TRBD1 agrees at 8 bases. The CDR3 sequence is 13 residues long. The trim removed 3 bases at V and 7 bases at J, leaving 3 bases unmatched. The germline V gene has CDR1 SGHRS and CDR2 YFSETQ. CDR3 bases: TGCGCCAGCAGCTCTGACAGGGGCCAGCCCCAGCATTTT. Translation gives CASSSDRGQPQHF. Full variable domain (missing parts from reference TRBV5-1 and TRBJ1-5): KAGVTQTPRYLIKTRGQQVTLSCSPISGHRSVSWYQQTPGQGLQFLFEYFSETQRNKGNFPGRFSGRQFSNSRSEMNVSTLELGDSALYLCASSSDRGQPQHFGDGTRLSIL.

The genes are TRBV12-3 or TRBV12-4 and TRBJ1-2, with 7 bases that match TRBD1. Germline trimming cut 4 bases from V and 5 bases from J; bases unmatched to any gene: 10. This CDR3 spans 15 amino acids. In DNA form, the CDR3 reads TGTGCCAGCAGTTCCCGACAGGGAGGGAAGTATGGCTACACCTTC. It translates to CASSSRQGGKYGYTF.

This clonotype was detected many times. The junction departs from the called germline gene at one end, perhaps through a read error. The chain links TRBV4-1 to TRBJ2-1, with D maybe TRBD2 (5 bases). This CDR3 has 12 residues. CDR1 and CDR2 from the germline V gene are MGHRA and YSYEKL. In DNA, the CDR3 is TGTGCCAGCAGCCCGGGATACAATGAGCAGTTCTTC. It translates to CASSPGYNEQFF.

The CDR3 sequence is CSANGPVEQYF. CDR3 DNA: TGCAGTGCTAACGGACCTGTAGAGCAGTACTTC. J is TRBJ2-7 and V is TRBV20-1; D uncertain. This CDR3 spans 11 amino acids. The V end was cut by 4 bases, the J end by 7 bases, with 11 bases between. Germline assignment: CDR1 DFQATT and CDR2 SNEGSKA (reference sequence).

This clonotype was seen many times. V is TRBV30 and J is TRBJ1-6; a possible D gene is TRBD1 (6 bases). Per germline, CDR1 GTSNPN and CDR2 SVGIG (reference sequence). Between the trimmed V and J ends, which lost 0 bases and 7 bases, there was a span of 13 bases. This CDR3 contains 15 residues. The CDR3 DNA is TGTGCCTGGAGTGTACAGGGCCTCGAGAATTCACCCCTCCACTTT. Encoded protein: CAWSVQGLENSPLHF.

This chain joins TRBV12-3 or TRBV12-4 and TRBJ2-2, with TRBD1 identical over 8 bases. The junction had 9 bases not matched to a gene; V was cut back by 5 bases and J by 7 bases. This CDR3 spans 15 amino acids. This chain's CDR3 is CASSRQGRYGGELFF. In DNA, the CDR3 is TGTGCCAGCAGTCGACAGGGGAGGTACGGCGGGGAGCTGTTTTTT.

This chain connects TRBV12-3 or TRBV12-4 to TRBJ2-7, with D perhaps TRBD1 or TRBD2 (5 bases each). The CDR3 contains 14 residues. The V and J ends lost 5 bases and 6 bases respectively, with 17 bases between them. CDR3 sequence reads: CASSPGRRTFEQYF. CDR3 sequence (DNA): TGTGCCAGCAGTCCGGGACGGCGGACTTTCGAGCAGTACTTC.

The J gene is TRBJ2-7, the V gene TRBV7-3; tentatively, D is TRBD2 (6 bases). There are 15 residues in the CDR3. Trimming pared 2 bases from V and 4 bases from J, leaving 15 bases between. Germline V CDR1 and CDR2: SGHTA, FQGTGA. The CDR3: CASSLSYGGSYEQYF. In nucleotides, the CDR3 is TGTGCCAGCAGCTTATCGTACGGGGGTTCGTACGAGCAGTACTTC.

The CDR3 sequence: CASSPYGTDNQPQHF. The CDR3 DNA reads as TGTGCCAGCTCACCATACGGGACAGACAATCAGCCCCAGCATTTT. This rearrangement joins TRBV18 to TRBJ1-5; TRBD1 aligns across 7 bases. Germline assignment: CDR1 KGHSH and CDR2 LQKENI. The CDR3 totals 15 residues. The trim removed 2 bases at V and 3 bases at J, leaving 4 bases unmatched. Combining the CDR3 with reference TRBV18 and TRBJ1-5 gives the whole variable domain NAGVMQNPRHLVRRRGQEARLRCSPMKGHSHVYWYRQLPEEGLKFMVYLQKENIIDESGMPKERFSAEFPKEGPSILRIQQVVRGDSAAYFCASSPYGTDNQPQHFGDGTRLSIL.

The table lists this clonotype with a count of one. V gene TRBV11-3 combines with J gene TRBJ1-1, with unresolved D. CDR3 length equals 17 residues. Trimming left V 4 bases short and J 0 bases short, with 18 bases between. The V gene's germline CDR1 is SGHNT and CDR2 YENEEA. In DNA form, the CDR3 reads TGTGCCAGCAGCTCAGCTCGGACTGAGCTCATGAACACTGAAGCTTTCTTT. Amino acid sequence: CASSSARTELMNTEAFF.

This clonotype has at least ten counts. The V and J genes are TRBV7-9 and TRBJ2-1; the D gene is possibly TRBD1 (6 bases). Trimming cost V 5 bases and J 9 bases, with 8 bases left between them. This CDR3 is built from 11 residues. From germline, CDR1 is SEHNR and CDR2 FQNEAQ (reference sequence). The CDR3 sequence: CASSKGGEQFF. The DNA of the CDR3 is TGTGCCAGCAGCAAAGGGGGTGAGCAGTTCTTC.

This clonotype has just a few counts. The rearrangement links TRBV6-1 to TRBJ1-1, with a possible D match to TRBD1 (6 bases). Germline lookup yields CDR1 MNHNS and CDR2 SASEGT. The germline V and J ends were trimmed by 6 bases and 4 bases, with 15 bases remaining between them. The CDR3 covers 14 residues. The CDR3 coding sequence is TGTGCCAGCAGGGGGGTCAGGGGAGGCACTGAAGCTTTCTTT. It codes for CASRGVRGGTEAFF.

The CDR3 loop is CASSPRGIYGYTF. CDR3 DNA sequence: TGTGCCAGCAGCCCACGTGGAATCTATGGCTACACCTTC. This chain uses TRBV13 with TRBJ1-2; D is uncertain. Germline CDR1 and CDR2: PRHDT and FYEKMQ (reference sequence). V was cut by 5 bases and J by 4 bases, with 11 bases left in between. The CDR3 sequence is 13 residues long.

As DNA, the CDR3 is TGTGCCAGCAGATCCGGACAGGCTGAGAACACTGAAGCTTTCTTT. Protein product: CASRSGQAENTEAFF. The chain combines TRBV7-9 with TRBJ1-1; 7 bases map to TRBD1. V was clipped by 6 bases and J by 1 base; unmatched bases: 8. The germline CDR1 and CDR2 sequences are SEHNR and FQNEAQ (reference sequence). The CDR3 sequence is 15 residues long.

This clonotype was observed a handful of times. The J gene is TRBJ2-1, the V gene TRBV15, with a tentative D call TRBD2 (5 bases). The V end was cut by 0 bases, the J end by 5 bases, with 8 bases between. The CDR3 extends over 14 amino acids. The germline gives CDR1 LNHNV, CDR2 YYDKDF (reference sequence). The CDR3 nucleotides read TGTGCCACCAGCAGAGACCTGGGAGACAATGAGCAGTTCTTC. Translated: CATSRDLGDNEQFF.

The CDR3 region has the DNA TGTGCCAGCAGTTTAGGCGGGGGCTTGCGGTTCTTC. It specifies CASSLGGGLRFF. The genes are TRBV12-3 or TRBV12-4 and TRBJ2-1; D might be TRBD2 (7 bases). This CDR3 has 12 residues. V lost 1 base and J 15 bases, leaving 13 bases between the germline ends.

This clonotype was seen a few times. The rearrangement links TRBV5-1 to TRBJ1-2; D unresolved. This CDR3 region has 15 residues. CDR1 and CDR2 from the germline V gene are SGHRS and YFSETQ. V lost 4 bases to trimming and J lost 0 bases, with 13 bases between them. In DNA form, the CDR3 reads TGCGCCAGCAGCGCCACAGTGAAGGCTAACTATGGCTACACCTTC. This sequence encodes CASSATVKANYGYTF.

The chain employs TRBV5-1 and TRBJ2-3; perhaps D is TRBD1 or TRBD2 (5 bases each). Germline V lookup: CDR1 SGHRS, CDR2 YFSETQ. The CDR3 has 16 residues. V was shortened by 0 bases and J by 1 base, with 12 bases between the two germline ends. The CDR3 DNA reads as TGCGCCAGCAGCTTGGGAGGAAGGGACGGCACAGATACGCAGTATTTT. This encodes CASSLGGRDGTDTQYF.

The rearrangement links TRBV10-3 to TRBJ2-7; D is possibly TRBD1 or TRBD2 (5 bases each). CDR1 ENHRY and CDR2 SYGVKD come from the germline V gene. CDR3 length: 12 residues. Trimming removed 8 bases from V and 2 bases from J, with 10 bases in between. The CDR3 DNA reads as TGTGCCATCGGGACGCAGACCTACGAGCAGTACTTC. Amino acids: CAIGTQTYEQYF.

The V gene is TRBV2, the J gene TRBJ2-1; TRBD2 agrees at 12 bases. Germline lookup yields CDR1 SNHLY and CDR2 FYNNEI. This CDR3 contains 15 residues. Unmatched junction bases numbered 6, after V lost 5 bases and J lost 7 bases. CDR3 sequence: CASSSLAGGLNEQFF. The DNA for the CDR3 is TGTGCCAGCAGTAGTCTAGCGGGGGGGCTGAATGAGCAGTTCTTC.

The chain employs TRBV18 and TRBJ1-1; D not certain. Between the trimmed V and J ends, which lost 2 bases and 4 bases, there was a span of 14 bases. Germline-derived CDR1 and CDR2 are KGHSH and LQKENI. This CDR3 has 15 amino acids. The CDR3 sequence: CASSPATSTGTEAFF. In DNA, the CDR3 is TGTGCCAGCTCACCAGCGACCAGTACCGGCACTGAAGCTTTCTTT. Using reference TRBV18 and TRBJ1-1 for the parts outside the CDR3, the full variable domain is NAGVMQNPRHLVRRRGQEARLRCSPMKGHSHVYWYRQLPEEGLKFMVYLQKENIIDESGMPKERFSAEFPKEGPSILRIQQVVRGDSAAYFCASSPATSTGTEAFFGQGTRLTVV.

This clonotype occurred a few times. The chain joins TRBV7-6 to TRBJ2-5, with 9 bases aligning to TRBD1. With V trimmed by 1 base and J by 5 bases, 5 bases remained unmatched. This CDR3 is 15 amino acids long. Germline-derived CDR1 and CDR2 are SGHVS and FNYEAQ. CDR3: CASSLVRQGEETQYF. The CDR3 DNA follows: TGTGCCAGCAGCTTAGTAAGACAGGGGGAGGAGACCCAGTACTTC.

This clonotype was seen only a few times. This chain links TRBV4-1 with TRBJ2-1, with a weak D call TRBD2 (6 bases). CDR1 and CDR2 (germline): MGHRA, YSYEKL. The CDR3 sequence is 18 residues long. The V end lost 3 bases, the J end lost 7 bases, and 25 bases lay between the germline ends. The DNA for the CDR3 is TGCGCCAGCAGCCAGGACAAGGGCGGCGGGGCCATTCCAAATGAGCAGTTCTTC. Encoded protein: CASSQDKGGGAIPNEQFF.